The sequence of this T cell receptor (beta chain) was determined in a study of shared clonotypes between healthy human individuals. The study's findings and limits: Estimated richness was generally greater in naive than memory subsets. Measured sharing among donors was expected to vary with sequencing depth.

Profiling relied on immunoSEQ multiplex PCR, and the TCRdb table lists in-frame clones only, not all of them. Of over 950,000 clones in the sample, 60% to 85% were seen once. With respect to this clone: The antigen is not known. The same CDR3 arises from other DNA sequences in this sample as well.

From germline, CDR1 is SQVTM and CDR2 ANQGSEA. The CDR3 is 12 amino acids. V lost 3 bases and J lost 1, with 5 bases in between. The source of this sequence is a man aged 18 to 30 in good health. Some clones in this sample may be carry-over from other donors' samples. This chain joins TRBV29-1 and TRBJ2-3; tentatively, D is TRBD1 (5 bases). The sequencing sample was made of memory CD4+ T cells from PBMCs. This sample's subset: CD45RA-negative fraction. The DNA of the CDR3 is TGCAGCGTTGACAGGGGCACAGATACGCAGTATTTT. It codes for CSVDRGTDTQYF.